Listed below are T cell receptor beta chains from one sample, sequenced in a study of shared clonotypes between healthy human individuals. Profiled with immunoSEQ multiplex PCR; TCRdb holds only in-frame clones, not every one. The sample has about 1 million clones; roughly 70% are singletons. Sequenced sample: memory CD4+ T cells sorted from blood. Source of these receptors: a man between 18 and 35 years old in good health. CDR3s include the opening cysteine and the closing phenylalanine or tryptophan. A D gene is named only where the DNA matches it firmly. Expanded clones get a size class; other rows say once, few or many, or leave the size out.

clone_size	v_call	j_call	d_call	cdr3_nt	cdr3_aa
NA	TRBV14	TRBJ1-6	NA	TGTGCCAGCAGCCAAGATTTAGGCTATAATTCACCCCTCCACTTT	CASSQDLGYNSPLHF
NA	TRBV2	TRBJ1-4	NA	TGTGCCAGCAAAGCGTCCGATTTAAATGAAAAACTGTTTTTT	CASKASDLNEKLFF
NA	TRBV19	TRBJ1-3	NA	TGTGCCAGTAGTATCTCGGGGGGCATCTCTGGAAACACCATATATTTT	CASSISGGISGNTIYF
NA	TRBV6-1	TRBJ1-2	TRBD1	TGTGCCAGCAGTGAAGGGACAGGGGGCCACTATGGCTACACCTTC	CASSEGTGGHYGYTF
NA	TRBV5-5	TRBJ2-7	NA	TGTGCCAGCAGCTTAAAGGGTATAGGCTACGAGCAGTACTTC	CASSLKGIGYEQYF
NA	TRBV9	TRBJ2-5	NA	TGTGCCAGCAGCGTAGGAGTGGCGCAAGAGACCCAGTACTTC	CASSVGVAQETQYF
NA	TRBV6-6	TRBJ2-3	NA	TGTGCCAGCAGTTTTGGCGGCGGCACAGATACGCAGTATTTT	CASSFGGGTDTQYF
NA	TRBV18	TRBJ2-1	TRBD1	TGTGCCAGCTCACCACCGGGACAGGGGGCACGAAATGAGCAGTTCTTC	CASSPPGQGARNEQFF
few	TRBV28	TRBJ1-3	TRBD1	TGTGCCAGCACCTCGCAGGGGGCTAGCCCTCTCTCTGGAAACACCATATATTTT	CASTSQGASPLSGNTIYF
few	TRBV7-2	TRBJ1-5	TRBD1	TGTGCCAGCAGCTCAGGACAGGGTCCTCAGCCCCAGCATTTT	CASSSGQGPQPQHF
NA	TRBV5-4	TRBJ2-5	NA	TGTGCCAGCAGGGAGGACTACACTAAAGAGACCCAGTACTTC	CASREDYTKETQYF
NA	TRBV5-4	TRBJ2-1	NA	TGTGCCAGCAGCTTAGCGGAGAGAGGCTCCTACAATGAGCAGTTCTTC	CASSLAERGSYNEQFF
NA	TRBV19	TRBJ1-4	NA	TGTGCCAGTAGTATCAACACAGCCATGGAGGGAAAACTGTTTTTT	CASSINTAMEGKLFF
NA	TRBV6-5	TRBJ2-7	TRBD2	TGTGCCAGCAGTTCTCCGGGGGGGAACGAGCAGTACTTC	CASSSPGGNEQYF
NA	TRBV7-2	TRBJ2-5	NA	TGTGCCAGCAGCCTACAGGGGGGAGGGAAAGAGACCCAGTACTTC	CASSLQGGGKETQYF
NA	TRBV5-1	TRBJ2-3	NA	TGCGCCAGCAGCTTGGGTGGACAGCGAATGGATACGCAGTATTTT	CASSLGGQRMDTQYF
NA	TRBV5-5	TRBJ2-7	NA	TGTGCCAGCAGCTTGTCTCGCGGTCCAACCTACGAGCAGTACTTC	CASSLSRGPTYEQYF
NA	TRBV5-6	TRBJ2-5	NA	TGTGCCAGCAGCTTCCTAGACCCAGGGACCCAGTACTTC	CASSFLDPGTQYF
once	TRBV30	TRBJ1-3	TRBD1	TGTGCCTGGCGAACAACAGGGGCTGGAAACACCATATATTTT	CAWRTTGAGNTIYF
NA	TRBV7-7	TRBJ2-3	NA	TGTGCTAGCAGCTCGTTAGGAACAGATACGCAGTATTTT	CASSSLGTDTQYF
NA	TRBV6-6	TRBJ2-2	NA	TGTGCCAGCAGTTATGTACAGAGCATAACCACCGGGGAGCTGTTTTTT	CASSYVQSITTGELFF
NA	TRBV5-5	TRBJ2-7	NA	TGTGCCAGCAGCTTTGAGGGCAGGGGTGCGTCCTACGAGCAGTACTTC	CASSFEGRGASYEQYF
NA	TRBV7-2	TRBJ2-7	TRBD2	TGTGCCAGCAGCTTAGGGGCATCGAGCGGGAGGGTCAACGAGCAGTACTTC	CASSLGASSGRVNEQYF
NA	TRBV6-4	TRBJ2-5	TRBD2	TGTGCCAGCAGCCAAGGGCGGGGGGAGACCCAGTACTTC	CASSQGRGETQYF
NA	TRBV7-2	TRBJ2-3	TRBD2	TGTGCCAGCAGCTCTAGCGGGAGTTCTACAGATACGCAGTATTTT	CASSSSGSSTDTQYF
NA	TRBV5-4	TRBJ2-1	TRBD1	TGTGCCAGCAGCTTGCCGGGACAGCCGTACAATGAGCAGTTCTTC	CASSLPGQPYNEQFF
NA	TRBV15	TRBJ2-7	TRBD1	TGTGCCACCAGCAAGGGACAGGGGGCCTACGAGCAGTACTTC	CATSKGQGAYEQYF
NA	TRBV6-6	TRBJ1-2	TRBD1	TGTGCCAGCAGCGACAGGGGAAACTATGGCTACACCTTC	CASSDRGNYGYTF
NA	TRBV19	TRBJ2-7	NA	TGTGCCAGCCCCTCCGAGCAGTACTTC	CASPSEQYF
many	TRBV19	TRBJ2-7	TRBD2	TGTGCCAGTAGTATTGATGCTAGCGGGAGAAAGTACGAGCAGTACTTC	CASSIDASGRKYEQYF
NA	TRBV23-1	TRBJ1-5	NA	TGCGCCAGCAGTCAATCGACAGGAGAGGGGGGAAAAAATCAGCCCCAGCATTTT	CASSQSTGEGGKNQPQHF
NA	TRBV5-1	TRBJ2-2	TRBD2	TGCGCCAGCAGCCCGCTAGCGGGGGCCGGGGAGCTGTTTTTT	CASSPLAGAGELFF
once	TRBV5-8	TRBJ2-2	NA	TGTGCCAGCAGCTTGTACCACGCCACCGGGGAGCTGTTTTTT	CASSLYHATGELFF
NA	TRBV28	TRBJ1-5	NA	TGTGCCAGCAGTTTTCGACAGCTCACTCGCAATCAGCCCCAGCATTTT	CASSFRQLTRNQPQHF
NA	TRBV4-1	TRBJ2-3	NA	TGCGCCAGCAGCCAAGAGAGAACGCAGTATTTT	CASSQERTQYF
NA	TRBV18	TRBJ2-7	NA	TGTGCCAGCTCACCTCGGGACAACTACGAGCAGTACTTC	CASSPRDNYEQYF
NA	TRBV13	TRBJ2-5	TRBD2	TGTGCCAGCAGACAAGGCGGGGGAAAAGAGACCCAGTACTTC	CASRQGGGKETQYF
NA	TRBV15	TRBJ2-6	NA	TGTGCCACCAGAAGGGAGGCCTCTGGGGCCAACGTCCTGACTTTC	CATRREASGANVLTF
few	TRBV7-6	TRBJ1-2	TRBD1	TGTGCCAGCAGCTTAGGTCCGGGACAGATCTATGGCTACACCTTC	CASSLGPGQIYGYTF
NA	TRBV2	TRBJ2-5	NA	TGTGCCAGCAGCGCCCCACGGGGCCAAGAGACCCAGTACTTC	CASSAPRGQETQYF
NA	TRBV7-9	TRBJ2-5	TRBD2	TGTGCCAGCAGCCTCCGACTAGCGAACCAAGAGACCCAGTACTTC	CASSLRLANQETQYF
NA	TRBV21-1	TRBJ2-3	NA	TGTGCCAGCAGCAAAGTAGGACTAGCATGTGATACGCAGTATTTT	CASSKVGLACDTQYF
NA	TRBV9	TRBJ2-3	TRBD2	TGTGCCAGCAGCGTAGACCTAGCGGGAGGCACAGATACGCAGTATTTT	CASSVDLAGGTDTQYF